This is a list of T cell receptor delta chains from one sample in a study of gamma-delta T cells after stem cell transplantation. TCRdb re-identified clones in the RT-PCR reads via CATT. The sample includes 1,500 to 2,000 delta-chain clones, roughly 50% of them seen just once. Material for sequencing was gamma-delta T cells. These receptors were collected from a human donor. It is not recorded whose cells these are; they may come from a transplant donor. The CDR3 runs from the conserved cysteine through the conserved F or W. D genes are given only for firm matches. Some rows mark clone size as missing; the rest say once, few, many or name a class of expanded clone.

cdr3_aa cdr3_nt j_call d_call v_call clone_size
CACDQVLGGHSSDKLIF TGTGCCTGTGACCAGGTACTGGGGGGTCACTCCTCCGATAAACTCATCTTT TRDJ1 TRDD3 TRDV2 -
CALGETTTTLRALLGDPFTDKLIF TGTGCTCTTGGGGAAACCACCACAACGCTTCGGGCCCTACTGGGGGACCCCTTCACCGATAAACTCATCTTT TRDJ1 TRDD3 TRDV1 few
CACDPLEGIARGTDKLIF TGTGCCTGTGACCCCCTTGAGGGGATAGCTCGGGGCACCGATAAACTCATCTTT TRDJ1 TRDD3 TRDV2 large
CACDTVRGILSGASSWDTRQMFF TGTGCCTGTGACACCGTCAGGGGGATACTCTCGGGGGCCAGCTCCTGGGACACCCGACAGATGTTTTTC TRDJ3 TRDD3 TRDV2 few
CACDSLGDTDKLIF TGTGCCTGTGACAGCTTGGGGGATACCGATAAACTCATCTTT TRDJ1 TRDD3 TRDV2 -
CACDPVGGYNTDKLIF TGTGCCTGTGATCCGGTTGGGGGATACAACACCGATAAACTCATCTTT TRDJ1 TRDD3 TRDV2 -
CACDTAGGYASWDTRQMFF TGTGCCTGTGACACCGCTGGGGGATACGCCTCCTGGGACACCCGACAGATGTTTTTC TRDJ3 TRDD3 TRDV2 -
CACDTVGWGSPPELIF TGTGCCTGTGACACCGTGGGTTGGGGGTCCCCCCCCGAACTCATCTTT TRDJ1 - TRDV2 -
CACDTLLASDKLIF TGTGCCTGTGACACCCTTTTGGCCTCCGATAAACTCATCTTT TRDJ1 - TRDV2 -
CACDPLHSPLLGNYGHTDKLIF TGTGCCTGTGACCCCTTACATAGCCCCTTACTGGGGAATTATGGGCACACCGATAAACTCATCTTT TRDJ1 TRDD3 TRDV2 large
CACDTLVRGSPYTDKLIF TGTGCCTGTGACACACTTGTCAGGGGGAGCCCGTACACCGATAAACTCATCTTT TRDJ1 - TRDV2 -
CACDTLTGGNSYTDKLIF TGTGCCTGTGACACCCTTACTGGGGGAAACTCGTACACCGATAAACTCATCTTT TRDJ1 TRDD3 TRDV2 large
CACDRLLGDTGPYTDKLIF TGTGCCTGTGACAGACTACTGGGGGATACCGGGCCTTACACCGATAAACTCATCTTT TRDJ1 TRDD3 TRDV2 -
CACDTLGGQYTDKLIF TGTGCCTGTGACACCCTTGGGGGCCAGTACACCGATAAACTCATCTTT TRDJ1 - TRDV2 -
CACDSLPGGHSYTDKLIF TGTGCCTGTGACTCACTTCCTGGGGGACACTCTTACACCGATAAACTCATCTTT TRDJ1 TRDD3 TRDV2 once
CACDTLGDNDAGADKLIF TGTGCCTGTGACACCCTGGGGGATAATGATGCCGGAGCCGATAAACTCATCTTT TRDJ1 TRDD3 TRDV2 few
CAVRPTSTGSYTDKLIF TGTGCAGTCCGTCCTACAAGTACTGGCTCGTACACCGATAAACTCATCTTT TRDJ1 - TRAV29/DV5 -
CACDTVGAALWLTAQLFF TGTGCCTGTGACACGGTGGGGGCCGCCCTGTGGTTGACGGCACAACTCTTCTTT TRDJ2 - TRDV2 -
CACDSILGTDKLIF TGTGCCTGTGACTCTATACTGGGAACCGATAAACTCATCTTT TRDJ1 - TRDV2 -
CACDQSYWGHDTDKLIF TGTGCCTGTGACCAATCCTACTGGGGACATGACACCGATAAACTCATCTTT TRDJ1 - TRDV2 few
CACDRLLGDTKSDKLIF TGTGCCTGTGATCGCCTACTGGGGGATACGAAATCTGATAAACTCATCTTT TRDJ1 TRDD3 TRDV2 few